These T cell receptor beta chains were read from a single sample in a study of T cell responses to AZD1222 COVID-19 vaccine. Repertoires were generated with immunoSEQ multiplex PCR, while TCRdb's copy carries only in-frame clones and drops some. The sample includes 70,000 to 75,000 clones, 80% seen only once; the top ten take about 50%. The source material was peripheral blood, sampled 28 days after the second AZD1222 dose. The receptors stem from an adult who received the AZD1222 COVID-19 vaccine. Each CDR3 is given without its conserved first and last residue.

V gene: TRBV7-8; CDR3 protein: ASSSALSQGGPSNEQF
V gene: TRBV4-2; CDR3 protein: ASSPQPQVPASGNTIY
V gene: TRBV4-3; CDR3 protein: ASSQEFSHWREKFAEQY
V gene: TRBV9; CDR3 protein: ASTLSQSSYNEQF
V gene: TRBV7-8; CDR3 protein: ASSSAGTGLNSPLH
V gene: TRBV3-1/TRBV3-2; CDR3 protein: ASSQPIYEQY
V gene: TRBV5-6; CDR3 protein: ASSDGPSTDIQY
V gene: TRBV19; CDR3 protein: ASSMQTATNEKLF
V gene: TRBV27; CDR3 protein: ASSHGTEAVTDTQY
V gene: TRBV5-6; CDR3 protein: ASSLVGSGYT